This is a list of T cell receptor beta chains from one sample in a study of T cell responses to AZD1222 COVID-19 vaccine. Some clones are missing from TCRdb's copy, which holds only in-frame ones; the method was immunoSEQ multiplex PCR. The sample contains 200,000 or so clones, roughly 93% of which appear only once. This specimen was peripheral blood, taken on day 0 of AZD1222 vaccination. The source is an adult in good health. Each CDR3 is given with its conserved first and last residue. D genes are given only for firm matches. Clone size appears in some rows only: once, few, many, or a class for an expanded clone.

CDR3 protein: CASSEGQYSNQPQHF
CDR3 DNA: TGTGCCAGCAGTGAGGGACAGTATAGCAATCAGCCCCAGCATTTT
CDR3 length: 15
J gene: TRBJ1-5
V gene: TRBV2
clone size: -
D gene: TRBD1

CDR3 protein: CASSAGLAGGQETQYF
CDR3 DNA: TGTGCCAGCAGCGCAGGACTAGCGGGAGGGCAAGAGACCCAGTACTTC
CDR3 length: 16
J gene: TRBJ2-5
V gene: TRBV9
clone size: once
D gene: TRBD2

CDR3 protein: CASSRTGTYEQYF
CDR3 DNA: TGTGCCAGCAGTCGGACAGGGACCTACGAGCAGTACTTC
CDR3 length: 13
J gene: TRBJ2-7
V gene: TRBV6-2/TRBV6-3
clone size: -
D gene: TRBD1

CDR3 protein: CASSPTGYNQPQHF
CDR3 DNA: TGTGCCAGCAGCCCGACAGGGTATAATCAGCCCCAGCATTTT
CDR3 length: 14
J gene: TRBJ1-5
V gene: TRBV5-6
clone size: -
D gene: TRBD1

CDR3 protein: CASSGGRNEQFF
CDR3 DNA: TGTGCCAGCAGTGGGGGCCGCAATGAGCAGTTCTTC
CDR3 length: 12
J gene: TRBJ2-1
V gene: TRBV2
clone size: -
D gene: -

CDR3 protein: CASSLFITGELFF
CDR3 DNA: TGCGCCAGCAGCCTCTTTATCACCGGGGAGCTGTTTTTT
CDR3 length: 13
J gene: TRBJ2-2
V gene: TRBV4-1
clone size: -
D gene: -

CDR3 protein: CASSLGRASTDTQYF
CDR3 DNA: TGCGCCAGCAGCTTGGGGCGAGCAAGCACAGATACGCAGTATTTT
CDR3 length: 15
J gene: TRBJ2-3
V gene: TRBV5-1
clone size: once
D gene: -

CDR3 protein: CASSLGVYEQYF
CDR3 DNA: TGCGCCAGCAGCTTAGGGGTCTACGAGCAGTACTTC
CDR3 length: 12
J gene: TRBJ2-7
V gene: TRBV5-1
clone size: -
D gene: -

CDR3 protein: CATSRDGQGLTEAFF
CDR3 DNA: TGTGCCACCAGCAGAGATGGGCAGGGCCTCACTGAAGCTTTCTTT
CDR3 length: 15
J gene: TRBJ1-1
V gene: TRBV15
clone size: -
D gene: -

CDR3 protein: CASSLGTSGYNEQFF
CDR3 DNA: TGTGCCAGCAGCCTCGGGACTAGCGGCTACAATGAGCAGTTCTTC
CDR3 length: 15
J gene: TRBJ2-1
V gene: TRBV7-6
clone size: once
D gene: TRBD2

CDR3 protein: CASSFSATGVGYTF
CDR3 DNA: TGTGCCAGCAGTTTTAGTGCGACAGGGGTTGGCTACACCTTC
CDR3 length: 14
J gene: TRBJ1-2
V gene: TRBV27
clone size: -
D gene: TRBD1

CDR3 protein: CASSPNGGGATYEQYF
CDR3 DNA: TGTGCCAGCAGCCCGAATGGTGGAGGGGCTACCTACGAGCAGTACTTC
CDR3 length: 16
J gene: TRBJ2-7
V gene: TRBV5-5
clone size: -
D gene: -

CDR3 protein: CASSEKSWATEAFF
CDR3 DNA: TGTGCCAGCAGTGAAAAATCGTGGGCCACTGAAGCTTTCTTT
CDR3 length: 14
J gene: TRBJ1-1
V gene: TRBV25-1
clone size: -
D gene: -

CDR3 protein: CASSLDSSNQPQHF
CDR3 DNA: TGTGCCAGCAGCTTAGACTCCAGCAATCAGCCCCAGCATTTT
CDR3 length: 14
J gene: TRBJ1-5
V gene: TRBV7-2
clone size: -
D gene: -

CDR3 protein: CASSFLSDRGRQPQHF
CDR3 DNA: TGTGCCAGCAGTTTCCTCTCCGACAGGGGTAGGCAGCCCCAGCATTTT
CDR3 length: 16
J gene: TRBJ1-5
V gene: TRBV27
clone size: few
D gene: TRBD1

CDR3 protein: CASSRTSGAFYEQFF
CDR3 DNA: TGTGCCAGCAGCCGGACTAGCGGGGCATTCTATGAGCAGTTCTTC
CDR3 length: 15
J gene: TRBJ2-1
V gene: TRBV6-2/TRBV6-3
clone size: -
D gene: TRBD2

CDR3 protein: CASSLDQGKRTEAFF
CDR3 DNA: TGCGCCAGCAGCTTGGATCAGGGAAAAAGGACTGAAGCTTTCTTT
CDR3 length: 15
J gene: TRBJ1-1
V gene: TRBV5-1
clone size: -
D gene: -

CDR3 protein: CASSALGNRGSNTEAFF
CDR3 DNA: TGTGCCAGTAGTGCATTAGGGAACAGGGGATCGAACACTGAAGCTTTCTTT
CDR3 length: 17
J gene: TRBJ1-1
V gene: TRBV19
clone size: -
D gene: TRBD1

CDR3 protein: CASRSPGGGDYGYTF
CDR3 DNA: TGTGCCAGCAGATCCCCCGGAGGGGGAGACTATGGCTACACCTTC
CDR3 length: 15
J gene: TRBJ1-2
V gene: TRBV2
clone size: -
D gene: -

CDR3 protein: CASKEGIQPQHF
CDR3 DNA: TGTGCCAGCAAAGAAGGGATTCAGCCCCAGCATTTT
CDR3 length: 12
J gene: TRBJ1-5
V gene: TRBV6-5
clone size: -
D gene: -

CDR3 protein: CASSLVEQSNQPQHF
CDR3 DNA: TGTGCCAGCAGCTTAGTTGAACAGAGCAATCAGCCCCAGCATTTT
CDR3 length: 15
J gene: TRBJ1-5
V gene: TRBV11-3
clone size: -
D gene: -

CDR3 protein: CASSLKGSRGYTF
CDR3 DNA: TGTGCCAGCAGCTTGAAGGGCTCCCGCGGCTACACCTTC
CDR3 length: 13
J gene: TRBJ1-2
V gene: TRBV11-2
clone size: -
D gene: -

CDR3 protein: CATRGNEKLFF
CDR3 DNA: TGTGCCACCAGGGGGAATGAAAAACTGTTTTTT
CDR3 length: 11
J gene: TRBJ1-4
V gene: TRBV15
clone size: -
D gene: -

CDR3 protein: CASSTTSGRGYEQYF
CDR3 DNA: TGTGCCAGCTCAACGACTAGCGGGAGGGGCTACGAGCAGTACTTC
CDR3 length: 15
J gene: TRBJ2-7
V gene: TRBV18
clone size: once
D gene: TRBD2

CDR3 protein: CASSLLGANTEAFF
CDR3 DNA: TGTGCCAGCAGCTTACTGGGGGCGAACACTGAAGCTTTCTTT
CDR3 length: 14
J gene: TRBJ1-1
V gene: TRBV7-2
clone size: -
D gene: -

CDR3 protein: CASSFDDRRRLAGNTIYF
CDR3 DNA: TGTGCCAGCAGTTTTGACGACCGTCGACGATTAGCTGGAAACACCATATATTTT
CDR3 length: 18
J gene: TRBJ1-3
V gene: TRBV28
clone size: once
D gene: -

CDR3 protein: CASSLTTTGSDEQFF
CDR3 DNA: TGTGCCAGCAGTTTAACAACGACAGGTTCCGATGAGCAGTTCTTC
CDR3 length: 15
J gene: TRBJ2-1
V gene: TRBV6-6
clone size: -
D gene: -

CDR3 protein: CASSLARPVPEAFF
CDR3 DNA: TGTGCCAGCAGTTTAGCCAGGCCGGTCCCTGAAGCTTTCTTT
CDR3 length: 14
J gene: TRBJ1-1
V gene: TRBV28
clone size: -
D gene: -

CDR3 protein: CASSIAGQARSTGELFF
CDR3 DNA: TGTGCCAGTAGTATAGCAGGGCAGGCTAGGTCTACCGGGGAGCTGTTTTTT
CDR3 length: 17
J gene: TRBJ2-2
V gene: TRBV19
clone size: -
D gene: -

CDR3 protein: CASSQTGGRYGYTF
CDR3 DNA: TGTGCCAGCAGCCAGACAGGGGGCCGTTATGGCTACACCTTC
CDR3 length: 14
J gene: TRBJ1-2
V gene: TRBV11-2
clone size: once
D gene: TRBD1